A single sample gave rise to the 8 T cell receptor beta chains below, sequenced in a study of blood T cell repertoires in COVID-19. Measured with immunoSEQ multiplex PCR; TCRdb has only the in-frame clones, and not every one. The repertoire holds more than 150,000 clones, with around 87% as singletons. Sequencing was performed on PBMCs or T cells enriched from blood (not recorded which). The receptor source for this set is a woman in her 30s who had recovered from COVID-19.

The chain links TRBV3-1 (or the pseudogene TRBV3-2) to TRBJ2-7; 7 bases align to TRBD1. The CDR3 covers 14 residues. V lost 2 bases, J lost 3 bases, and 4 bases stayed unmatched. CDR1 LGHDT and CDR2 YNNKEL come from the germline V gene (reference sequence). As DNA, the CDR3 is TGTGCCAGCAGCCAATCGGGACAGTACTACGAGCAGTACTTC. Its protein product is CASSQSGQYYEQYF.

The chain joins TRBV12-3 or TRBV12-4 to TRBJ2-2; unclear D gene. This CDR3 contains 13 residues. Trimming removed 5 bases from V and 1 base from J, with 5 bases in between. The CDR3 nucleotides read TGTGCCAGCAGTCCCCAGAACACCGGGGAGCTGTTTTTT. It is translated as CASSPQNTGELFF.

The CDR3 nucleotides read TGTGCCAGCCATGGACAGGCAGACTCCTATAATTCACCCCTCCACTTT. Residues: CASHGQADSYNSPLHF. The chain combines TRBV19 with TRBJ1-6; 7 nucleotides agree with TRBD1. The CDR3 runs 16 residues. Germline V lookup: CDR1 LNHDA, CDR2 SQIVND (reference sequence). V gave up 9 bases and J gave up 0 bases; unmatched junction bases: 8.

J is TRBJ1-2 and V is TRBV14; 7 nucleotides line up with TRBD1. Germline lookup yields CDR1 SGHDN and CDR2 FVKESK. This CDR3 is built from 14 residues. Trimming cost V 4 bases and J 8 bases; bases outside gene matches: 10. CDR3 loop: CASSRTGRIDGYTF. DNA of the CDR3: TGTGCCAGCAGCCGGACAGGCCGGATCGACGGCTACACCTTC.

The chain combines TRBV6-6 with TRBJ1-4; maybe TRBD1 (6 bases). The V and J ends lost 5 bases and 7 bases respectively, with 26 bases between them. The CDR3 runs to 18 residues. The V gene's germline CDR1 is MNHNY and CDR2 SVGAGI (reference sequence). The CDR3 coding sequence is TGTGCCAGCAGTCTCAGGGCAGGGGCGTCAGATTGGGGTGAAAAACTGTTTTTT. Translating it yields CASSLRAGASDWGEKLFF.

The chain uses TRBV6-5 and TRBJ2-3, with D possibly being TRBD1 (6 bases). The CDR3 length is 15 residues. The V end lost 0 bases, the J end lost 5 bases, and 12 bases lay between the germline ends. Germline loops: CDR1 MNHEY, CDR2 SVGAGI. The CDR3 DNA follows: TGTGCCAGCAGTTACTCGGCAGGGGTACAAGATACGCAGTATTTT. It encodes CASSYSAGVQDTQYF.

V usage is TRBV11-3 and J usage is TRBJ1-4; 7 nucleotides agree with TRBD1. The CDR3 spans 14 residues. Per germline, CDR1 SGHNT and CDR2 YENEEA. V gave up 5 bases and J gave up 5 bases; unmatched junction bases: 5. The CDR3 sequence is CASSPGQLNEKLFF. CDR3 in DNA: TGTGCCAGCAGCCCGGGACAGCTGAATGAAAAACTGTTTTTT.

V usage is TRBV7-6 and J usage is TRBJ2-3; D not resolved. Trimming stripped 5 bases from V and 15 bases from J, with 21 bases between. This CDR3 comprises 13 residues. In germline, CDR1 is SGHVS, CDR2 FNYEAQ. The CDR3 sequence is CASSLSRAPEVYF. CDR3 DNA sequence: TGTGCCAGCAGCCTCTCCAGAGCCCCCGAGGTATATTTT.